The 2 T cell receptor beta chains below all came from one sample that was sequenced in a study of monozygotic twins with inflammatory bowel disease. Following a re-call of the 5' RACE reads, TCRdb has one entry per CDR3 protein and lacks DNA. This listing includes a few hundred thousand distinct CDR3 sequences. Source material: blood. These receptors came from a human donor with ulcerative colitis or Crohn's disease, or a healthy co-twin of an affected twin (not recorded which).

The chain recombines TRBV10-3 with TRBJ1-6; TCRdb's D call of TRBD1 is untestable without DNA. The CDR3 is 15 amino acids. The germline CDR1 and CDR2 sequences are ENHRY and SYGVKD. CDR3 loop: CAISDPGTGNSPLHF.

This rearrangement joins TRBV25-1 to TRBJ1-6. This CDR3 comprises 13 residues. CDR1 MGHDK and CDR2 SYGVNS come from the germline V gene. The CDR3 here is CASRDRANSPLHF.